This T cell receptor (beta chain) was found in a study of T and B cells in COVID-19 patients. Looking at the study overall: Of about 20 active-infection patients, approximately 12 were critically ill with mechanical ventilation or extracorporeal membrane oxygenation. Of some 21 active-infection patients, 15 to 19 carried comorbidities linked to unfavorable COVID-19 outcome. Study findings and constraints: There were over 2,000 TCR clusters exclusive to the recovered cohort, a few dozen with low generation probability. No sequencing was yet done of CD4+, regulatory or CD8+ subsets, or of SARS-CoV-2-responsive or tetramer+ sorted cells.

This CDR3 spans 13 amino acids. Trimming removed 2 bases at V and 5 bases at J, with 10 bases between. CDR1 SGHDT and CDR2 YYEEEE come from the germline V gene. From blood, roughly 220-550 ng of genomic DNA served as TRB template. This clonotype was picked up a small number of times. Its antigen is currently unknown. Multiplex PCR with BIOMED2 TRB-A/B primer pools amplified TRB rearrangements. From the multiplex PCR reads, TCRdb called clonotypes with MiXCR, one entry per CDR3 protein. The top ten hold around 7% of the sample, which has 15,000 or so distinct CDR3 sequences, 25% to 30% seen once. The specimen sequenced was blood. The chain carries TRBV5-6 and TRBJ1-2, with a tentative D call TRBD1 (5 bases). The source of this sequence is a human donor who had recovered from COVID-19. Written as DNA, the CDR3 is TGTGCCAGCAGCTTTGGGGCCCTATATGGCTACACCTTC. Encoded protein: CASSFGALYGYTF.